This T cell receptor beta chain originates from a study of T-cell reconstitution after alpha-beta-depleted transplantation in children. Using unique molecular identifiers, the investigators prepared the TCRbeta library. TCRdb re-called the PCR reads with MiXCR, one entry per CDR3 protein. The sample lists around 370,000 distinct CDR3 sequences; approximately 10% were seen once. Per germline, CDR1 MNHEY and CDR2 SMNVEV (reference sequence). The CDR3 is 14 amino acids. V lost 5 bases and J lost 6, with 17 bases in between. This sequence joins TRBV27 and TRBJ2-7; TRBD2 might be the D (6 bases). Specimen: PBMCs from the stem cell graft donor, collected from the stem cell graft. The receptor was isolated from a human donor who donated a stem cell graft to a child with acute lymphoblastic leukemia. CDR3 region: CASSHRDSPGEQYF. Here the CDR3 DNA reads TGTGCCAGCAGTCACCGGGACTCCCCCGGCGAGCAGTACTTC.